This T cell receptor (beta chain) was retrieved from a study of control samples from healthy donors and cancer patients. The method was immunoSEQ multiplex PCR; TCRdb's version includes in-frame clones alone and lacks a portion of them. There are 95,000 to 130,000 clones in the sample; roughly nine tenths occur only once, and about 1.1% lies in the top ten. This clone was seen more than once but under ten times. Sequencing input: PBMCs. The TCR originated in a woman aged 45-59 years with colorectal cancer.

CDR3 coding DNA: TGTGCCAGCAGTGAAGCGACAGGCGGGGGGGAGCAGTACTTC. It yields the protein CASSEATGGGEQYF. The chain uses TRBV2 and TRBJ2-7; TRBD2 agrees at 8 bases. With V trimmed by 0 bases and J by 7 bases, 5 bases remained unmatched. This CDR3 spans 14 amino acids. Germline CDR1 reads SNHLY; CDR2 reads FYNNEI.